This TCR beta chain comes out of a study of cytomegalovirus exposure and HLA in healthy donors. For the study at large: The 95 to 150 validation repertoires were produced on the same platform as the roughly 670 repertoires of the first cohort. This was reported in a later analysis. Whole-study findings and limits: In vitro, a few CMV-associated chains proved specific for CMV antigens. Investigators reported 150 to 200 TCR beta chains as tied to cytomegalovirus.

Germline CDR1 is MNHEY and CDR2 is SMNVEV (reference sequence). V lost 6 bases, J lost 5 bases, and 9 bases stayed unmatched. The CDR3 has 15 residues. Remarks on this clone: As yet, its antigen is unknown.

TCRdb's copy holds only in-frame clones and misses some; the assay was immunoSEQ multiplex PCR. Among some 100,000 clones listed, 70% to 90% were seen once. The sequencing input was PBMCs. The receptor comes from a man between 18 and 29 years old in good health and CMV-seronegative. The V and J genes are TRBV27 and TRBJ2-7, with 11 bases lining up with TRBD2. The CDR3 DNA reads as TGTGCCAGCAGGATACTAGCGGGGGCCGGGAACGAGCAGTACTTC. Residues: CASRILAGAGNEQYF.